Each of the 20 T cell receptor beta chains below was sequenced from the same sample in a study of T cell changes during pregnancy in multiple sclerosis. TCRdb's copy holds only in-frame clones and misses some; the assay was immunoSEQ multiplex PCR. This table holds about 97,000 clones, just over 90% found once. The specimen was peripheral blood, collected in the second trimester of pregnancy. Receptors originate from a female donor in good health, enrolled as a control in a pregnancy study.

V and J are TRBV25-1 and TRBJ1-2; TRBD1 aligns across 10 bases. The CDR3 is 14 amino acids. Germline V CDR1 and CDR2: MGHDK, SYGVNS. V shed 2 bases and J 8 bases; nucleotides not matched to a gene: 5. CDR3 sequence: CASSERGTGDGYTF. The CDR3, as DNA: TGTGCCAGCAGTGAACGAGGGACAGGGGACGGCTACACCTTC.

V and J are TRBV5-1 and TRBJ2-7; 7 nucleotides align to TRBD1. Trimming removed 1 base from V and 6 bases from J; junction bases left unmatched: 7. Germline V gene data show CDR1 as SGHRS and CDR2 as YFSETQ. This CDR3 is built from 14 residues. The CDR3 sequence: CASSLNRDRSEQYF. The CDR3 DNA reads as TGCGCCAGCAGCTTGAACCGGGACAGATCCGAGCAGTACTTC.

The gene calls are TRBV19 and TRBJ1-3; TRBD1 is a possible D gene (5 bases). Trimming cost V 0 bases and J 4 bases, with 13 bases left between them. The CDR3 covers 16 residues. Germline V lookup: CDR1 LNHDA, CDR2 SQIVND (reference sequence). CDR3 in amino acids: CASSIDARGSGNTIYF. In nucleotides, the CDR3 is TGTGCCAGTAGTATAGATGCCCGGGGGTCCGGAAACACCATATATTTT.

This sequence joins TRBV5-1 and TRBJ1-3, with unresolved D. Germline V gives CDR1 SGHRS, CDR2 YFSETQ. Trimming removed 1 base from V and 0 bases from J, with 14 bases in between. The CDR3 has 17 residues. For the CDR3, the DNA is TGCGCCAGCAGCTTGTCCCCAGGAACCTCCTCTGGAAACACCATATATTTT. This translates into CASSLSPGTSSGNTIYF.

This chain uses TRBV15 with TRBJ1-2, with D possibly TRBD1 on 5 matching bases. The CDR3 runs 17 residues. The germline CDR1 and CDR2 sequences are LNHNV and YYDKDF (reference sequence). V was shortened by 0 bases and J by 0 bases, with 14 bases between the two germline ends. CDR3 nucleotides: TGTGCCACCAGCAGAGATTTAGCAGGGCCTACTAACTATGGCTACACCTTC. Encoded protein: CATSRDLAGPTNYGYTF.

This chain uses TRBV15 with TRBJ2-2, with D perhaps TRBD2 (5 bases). Germline CDR1 LNHNV, CDR2 YYDKDF (reference sequence). The CDR3 totals 16 residues. V gave up 3 bases and J gave up 6 bases, with 17 bases separating them. CDR3 region: CATSSEVLARAGELFF. As DNA, the CDR3 is TGTGCCACCAGCAGCGAAGTCCTGGCGAGGGCCGGGGAGCTGTTTTTT.

This clone has a single count. The chain employs TRBV5-4 and TRBJ2-1; D is perhaps TRBD1 (6 bases). V gave up 5 bases and J gave up 7 bases, with 19 bases separating them. CDR3 length: 15 residues. The germline gives CDR1 SGHNT, CDR2 YYREEE (reference sequence). The chain's CDR3 is CASSAGTLLGNEQFF. CDR3 in DNA: TGTGCCAGCAGTGCCGGGACACTCCTCGGAAATGAGCAGTTCTTC.

The chain employs TRBV19 and TRBJ2-7; TRBD1 aligns across 11 bases. J gave up 0 bases and V 5 bases, and 9 bases lay outside the gene matches. This CDR3 comprises 17 residues. The V gene's germline CDR1 is LNHDA and CDR2 SQIVND (reference sequence). CDR3 bases: TGTGCCAGTAGTCCCGGGACAGGGGGTTGGAGCTCCTACGAGCAGTACTTC. It is translated as CASSPGTGGWSSYEQYF.

This chain uses TRBV11-2 with TRBJ1-2, with TRBD1 matching 7 bases. J was trimmed by 11 bases and V by 6 bases; bases with no gene match: 12. The V gene's germline CDR1 is SGHAT and CDR2 FQNNGV. The CDR3 totals 13 residues. The CDR3 region has the DNA TGTGCCAGCAGTCCAGGGACAGTGAGGGGGTACACCTTC. Translating gives CASSPGTVRGYTF.

V and J are TRBV14 and TRBJ1-1, with no clear D. The V end lost 5 bases, the J end lost 5 bases, and 15 bases lay between the germline ends. Germline CDR1 and CDR2: SGHDN and FVKESK. This CDR3 region has 14 residues. CDR3 DNA: TGTGCCAGCAGCAAATTGAGGGAGCGGACTGAAGCTTTCTTT. This codes for CASSKLRERTEAFF. The full variable domain, rest sourced from reference TRBV14 and TRBJ1-1, is EAGVTQFPSHSVIEKGQTVTLRCDPISGHDNLYWYRRVMGKEIKFLLHFVKESKQDESGMPNNRFLAERTGGTYSTLKVQPAELEDSGVYFCASSKLRERTEAFFGQGTRLTVV.

The rearrangement uses TRBV7-2 and TRBJ2-7; the match to TRBD1 covers 9 bases. The CDR3 sequence is 15 residues long. Trimming cost V 4 bases and J 3 bases; bases outside gene matches: 7. CDR1 is SGHTA and CDR2 is FQGNSA in the germline V gene. CDR3 in DNA: TGTGCCAGCAGCTCGAAAGGACAGGGGCACTACGAGCAGTACTTC. This translates into CASSSKGQGHYEQYF.

The chain employs TRBV7-8 and TRBJ1-6, with D possibly being TRBD1 (6 bases). Germline V gives CDR1 SGHVS, CDR2 FQNEAQ. The CDR3 runs to 15 residues. The germline V and J ends were trimmed by 5 bases and 2 bases, with 10 bases remaining between them. The CDR3 DNA sequence: TGTGCCAGCAGCCTACGGACAGCCTATAATTCACCCCTCCACTTT. It encodes CASSLRTAYNSPLHF.

The rearrangement uses TRBV29-1 and TRBJ1-2; 10 bases line up with TRBD1. CDR1 and CDR2 (germline): SQVTM, ANQGSEA. The CDR3 spans 13 residues. J gave up 8 bases and V 3 bases, and 6 bases lay outside the gene matches. CDR3 sequence reads: CSVDDRGLWGYTF. Here the CDR3 DNA reads TGCAGCGTTGATGACAGGGGGCTGTGGGGCTACACCTTC.

Points on this clone: The sample contains more than one DNA sequence encoding this CDR3. This chain links TRBV20-1 with TRBJ1-2; 7 bases agree with TRBD1. This CDR3 is built from 11 residues. Germline loops: CDR1 DFQATT, CDR2 SNEGSKA (reference sequence). After removal of 2 bases from V and 8 bases from J, the junction contained 2 bases not matched to a gene. The CDR3 loop reads CSARTGDGYTF. In DNA form, the CDR3 reads TGCAGTGCTAGAACAGGGGACGGCTACACCTTC.

The genes are TRBV4-3 and TRBJ2-5, with D possibly being TRBD1 (5 bases). Germline CDR1 and CDR2: LGHNA and YSLEER. The CDR3 has 14 amino acids. V lost 4 bases, J lost 3 bases, and 12 bases lay in between. Written as DNA, the CDR3 is TGCGCCAGCAGCCGAATTGCAGGGAAAGAGACCCAGTACTTC. Its translation is CASSRIAGKETQYF.

The rearrangement uses TRBV27 and TRBJ2-3, with unresolved D. CDR3 length: 15 amino acids. Germline CDR1 MNHEY, CDR2 SMNVEV (reference sequence). Trimming took 6 bases from V and 3 from J, leaving 16 bases between them. CDR3: CASSPLSRQTDTQYF. For the CDR3, the DNA is TGTGCCAGCAGCCCCCTTTCTCGACAAACAGATACGCAGTATTTT.

The chain is built from TRBV6-1 and TRBJ1-1; no definite D call. The V end lost 2 bases, the J end lost 11 bases, and 9 bases lay between the germline ends. This CDR3 spans 11 amino acids. Per germline, CDR1 MNHNS and CDR2 SASEGT. CDR3 amino acids: CASSETRKAFF. The CDR3 nucleotides are TGTGCCAGCAGTGAAACGCGAAAGGCTTTCTTT.

This clone was picked up one time. The chain combines TRBV28 with TRBJ2-5, with D unclear. CDR1 MDHEN and CDR2 SYDVKM come from the germline V gene. The V end lost 5 bases, the J end lost 1 base, and 11 bases lay between the germline ends. This CDR3 has 14 amino acids. The DNA of the CDR3 is TGTGCCAGCAGTGATGGCTTCCCCCAAGAGACCCAGTACTTC. Its translation is CASSDGFPQETQYF.

The chain links TRBV19 to TRBJ1-1; TRBD1 aligns across 9 bases. V gave up 7 bases and J gave up 7 bases; unmatched junction bases: 13. Germline assignment: CDR1 LNHDA and CDR2 SQIVND (reference sequence). This CDR3 contains 15 residues. The CDR3 is CASKPIGTGRGEAFF. CDR3 DNA sequence: TGTGCCAGTAAACCGATCGGGACAGGGAGAGGTGAAGCTTTCTTT.

The chain recombines TRBV27 with TRBJ2-3; D is ambiguous. Trimming pared 4 bases from V and 6 bases from J, leaving 17 bases between. Per germline, CDR1 MNHEY and CDR2 SMNVEV (reference sequence). The CDR3 contains 15 residues. DNA of the CDR3: TGTGCCAGCAGTTCCGATGCGTCCCTTTGGGATACGCAGTATTTT. Translation gives CASSSDASLWDTQYF.